This paragraph covers one T cell receptor beta chain sequence. This specimen belongs to a study of regulatory T cells in long-lasting Graves disease. Looking at the study overall: Graves' disease counted as persistent after over 5 years of antithyroid drugs with positive TSH receptor antibodies.

This CDR3 region has 15 residues. Germline CDR1 LGHDT, CDR2 YNNKEL (reference sequence). V lost 1 base to trimming and J lost 7 bases, with 16 bases between them. Stated time point: persistent/refractory GD, antithyroid drugs over 5 years with positive TRAb. RNA from PBMCs was the source of the TCR library. EDTA tubes collected 9 to 9.5 milliliters of peripheral blood. HTBI primers from iRepertoire and Arm-PCR of CDR3 regions yielded the TCR beta libraries. TCRdb recomputed calls from the multiplex PCR reads with MiXCR, one row per CDR3 protein. The data show a few hundred thousand distinct CDR3 sequences, around a quarter seen once.

This sequence originates from a female donor with Graves disease. The gene calls are TRBV3-1 and TRBJ1-2; the D is unclear. The specimen was peripheral blood mononuclear cells (PBMCs), collected when the disease was refractory, from a patient treated with antithyroid drugs. The CDR3 region is CASSQVRRYLIGYTF. CDR3 DNA: TGTGCCAGCAGCCAAGTACGGCGATACCTTATTGGCTACACCTTC.